The T cell receptor (beta chain) described here comes from a study of blood T cell repertoires in COVID-19. Libraries were prepared by immunoSEQ multiplex PCR; TCRdb keeps only in-frame clonotypes and omits some of them. This table has over 350,000 clones, 85% to 90% appearing once. Cohort assignment relied on participant-reported clinical history. The study counted Cohort 3 donors as recovered given two negative PCRs, clearance, or symptom resolution. This clonotype originated in a woman aged 18-29 years who had recovered from COVID-19. Sequenced: PBMCs or T cells enriched from blood (not recorded which).

CDR3 protein: CASSQEFVTEAFF. The DNA of the CDR3 is TGTGCCAGCAGCCAAGAGTTCGTCACTGAAGCTTTCTTT. This chain connects TRBV14 to TRBJ1-1; no firm D call. Germline V lookup: CDR1 SGHDN, CDR2 FVKESK. CDR3 size: 13 residues. V lost 0 bases, J lost 4 bases, and 6 bases lay in between.